The T cell receptor (beta chain) under discussion was sequenced for a study of CD8 T cells in Susac syndrome. About the research overall: Treatment status at blood draw for the Susac syndrome patients was therapy-naive, corticosteroids, or intravenous immunoglobulin alone.

Reverse transcription of about 0.45 to 1 ug RNA was carried out with random hexamers. TCRdb called the immunoSEQ multiplex PCR reads again in MiXCR, with one record for every CDR3 protein. The table shows 200,000 or so distinct CDR3 sequences, with around 95% occurring only once. V was trimmed by 5 bases and J by 6 bases, leaving 26 bases between them. The CDR3 totals 17 residues. Germline loops: CDR1 PRHDT, CDR2 FYEKMQ (reference sequence). V usage is TRBV13 and J usage is TRBJ2-7; D tentatively fits TRBD1 or TRBD2 (5 bases each). Sequenced sample: CD8+ T cells from PBMCs. The sequence derives from a human donor with Susac syndrome. The CDR3 sequence: CASSPKRPGTLGGEQYF. CDR3 nucleotides: TGTGCCAGCAGCCCGAAACGCCCCGGGACCTTAGGAGGCGAGCAGTACTTC.